Listed below are T cell receptor beta chains from one sample, sequenced in a study of cytomegalovirus exposure and HLA in healthy donors. Assay used: immunoSEQ multiplex PCR; TCRdb lists only in-frame clones, some missing. The repertoire holds about 190,000 clones, roughly 80% seen once, with roughly 1.6% in the top ten. The specimen was PBMCs. The source is a woman aged 18-29 years in good health and CMV-seronegative. Each CDR3 is given with its conserved first and last residue. Fields, in order: CDR3 length, V gene, J gene, clone size, D gene, CDR3 DNA, CDR3 protein. D genes are given only for firm matches. Some rows mark clone size as missing; the rest say once, few, many or name a class of expanded clone.

length: 15; V: TRBV6-5; J: TRBJ1-2; size: NA; D: TRBD1; DNA: TGTGCCAGCAGTTACTCCGGGGACAGGAACTATGGCTACACCTTC; CDR3: CASSYSGDRNYGYTF
length: 18; V: TRBV11-2; J: TRBJ2-7; size: NA; D: TRBD2; DNA: TGTGCCAGCAGCACCGGGACCCTAGCGGGAGTTTTAGCCTACGAGCAGTACTTC; CDR3: CASSTGTLAGVLAYEQYF
length: 16; V: TRBV1; J: TRBJ2-7; size: NA; D: NA; DNA: TGCACCAGCAGCTACCAAAAGCGCCCCCACACCTACGAGCAGTACTTC; CDR3: CTSSYQKRPHTYEQYF
length: 14; V: TRBV7-2; J: TRBJ2-7; size: NA; D: TRBD2; DNA: TGTGCCAGCAGCTTAGGACTAGCGGGGATCGAGCAGTACTTC; CDR3: CASSLGLAGIEQYF
length: 12; V: TRBV28; J: TRBJ2-3; size: once; D: TRBD1; DNA: TGTGCCAGCAAACAGGGGTGGGATACGCAGTATTTT; CDR3: CASKQGWDTQYF
length: 14; V: TRBV5-5; J: TRBJ1-1; size: NA; D: TRBD1; DNA: TGTGCCAGCAGCCCACAGGGGCTAAACACTGAAGCTTTCTTT; CDR3: CASSPQGLNTEAFF
length: 11; V: TRBV5-1; J: TRBJ1-1; size: few; D: NA; DNA: TGCGCCAGCAGCCGGGGGGCTGAAGCTTTCTTT; CDR3: CASSRGAEAFF
length: 13; V: TRBV6-1; J: TRBJ1-1; size: NA; D: TRBD1; DNA: TGTGCCAGCACCTGGACAGGGGGCACTGAAGCTTTCTTT; CDR3: CASTWTGGTEAFF
length: 14; V: TRBV7-6; J: TRBJ2-2; size: NA; D: TRBD1; DNA: TGTGCCAGCAGCCGAGGACAGGCCACCGGGGAGCTGTTTTTT; CDR3: CASSRGQATGELFF
length: 11; V: TRBV20-1; J: TRBJ2-3; size: NA; D: NA; DNA: TGCAGTGCTAGACGAGAGGATACGCAGTATTTT; CDR3: CSARREDTQYF
length: 14; V: TRBV9; J: TRBJ2-5; size: NA; D: TRBD2; DNA: TGTGCCAGCAGCTTGGGACTAGCCTCAGAGACCCAGTACTTC; CDR3: CASSLGLASETQYF
length: 18; V: TRBV7-2; J: TRBJ2-2; size: few; D: TRBD2; DNA: TGTGCCAGCAGCTTAGGTCCAGCGGGGCCGAAGAACACCGGGGAGCTGTTTTTT; CDR3: CASSLGPAGPKNTGELFF
length: 13; V: TRBV7-8; J: TRBJ1-1; size: NA; D: NA; DNA: TGTGCCAGCAGCTTAAGACAGGTATCGGCGGCTTTCTTT; CDR3: CASSLRQVSAAFF
length: 16; V: TRBV28; J: TRBJ2-7; size: NA; D: TRBD2; DNA: TGTGCCAGCAGAGCGGGACTAGCGGGAGAAAACTACGAGCAGTACTTC; CDR3: CASRAGLAGENYEQYF
length: 14; V: TRBV6-5; J: TRBJ1-1; size: NA; D: TRBD1; DNA: TGTGCCAGCAGGGAACGCCTGGGACAGTTCGAAGCTTTCTTT; CDR3: CASRERLGQFEAFF
length: 14; V: TRBV15; J: TRBJ1-5; size: NA; D: NA; DNA: TGTGCCACCAGCCGAATCGGGAGCAATCAGCCCCAGCATTTT; CDR3: CATSRIGSNQPQHF
length: 16; V: TRBV6-1; J: TRBJ2-1; size: NA; D: NA; DNA: TGTGCCAGCAGTCAAGCGGGCCTCTACTCCTACAATGAGCAGTTCTTC; CDR3: CASSQAGLYSYNEQFF
length: 16; V: TRBV6-6; J: TRBJ2-2; size: NA; D: TRBD2; DNA: TGTGCCAGCAGAAAATCCGGGACTAGCGGTACCGGGGAGCTGTTTTTT; CDR3: CASRKSGTSGTGELFF
length: 15; V: TRBV19; J: TRBJ2-1; size: NA; D: TRBD1; DNA: TGTGCCAGTGCGTCACCGGGACAGGGTTCGTGGGAGCAGTTCTTC; CDR3: CASASPGQGSWEQFF
length: 13; V: TRBV4-1; J: TRBJ1-1; size: NA; D: NA; DNA: TGCGCCAGCAGCAGAAGACAGGATAGTGAAGCTTTCTTT; CDR3: CASSRRQDSEAFF
length: 16; V: TRBV5-6; J: TRBJ2-3; size: NA; D: NA; DNA: TGTGCCAGCTTGTGGGCGGGGGCGCGAGGTTCAGATACGCAGTATTTT; CDR3: CASLWAGARGSDTQYF
length: 17; V: TRBV27; J: TRBJ1-1; size: NA; D: NA; DNA: TGTGCCAGCAGTCCAATCAGCGACAGCGTCCGGGCCACTGAAGCTTTCTTT; CDR3: CASSPISDSVRATEAFF
length: 12; V: TRBV4-1; J: TRBJ1-2; size: NA; D: NA; DNA: TGCGCCAGCAGCCGCGGGGCTAATGGCTACACCTTC; CDR3: CASSRGANGYTF
length: 16; V: TRBV28; J: TRBJ2-3; size: NA; D: TRBD2; DNA: TGTGCCAGCGACGCTAGCGGGAATAGGGGCACAGATACGCAGTATTTT; CDR3: CASDASGNRGTDTQYF
length: 10; V: TRBV20-1; J: TRBJ1-2; size: few; D: NA; DNA: TGCAGTGCTCTCAGCTATGGCTACACCTTC; CDR3: CSALSYGYTF
length: 16; V: TRBV6-6; J: TRBJ2-1; size: NA; D: TRBD2; DNA: TGTGCCAGCAGCCCAGTGGGTAGCGGGAGGTACAATGAGCAGTTCTTC; CDR3: CASSPVGSGRYNEQFF
length: 14; V: TRBV7-2; J: TRBJ2-7; size: NA; D: TRBD1; DNA: TGTGCCAGCAGCTTCGGGACAGGGCAGTTCGAGCAGTACTTC; CDR3: CASSFGTGQFEQYF